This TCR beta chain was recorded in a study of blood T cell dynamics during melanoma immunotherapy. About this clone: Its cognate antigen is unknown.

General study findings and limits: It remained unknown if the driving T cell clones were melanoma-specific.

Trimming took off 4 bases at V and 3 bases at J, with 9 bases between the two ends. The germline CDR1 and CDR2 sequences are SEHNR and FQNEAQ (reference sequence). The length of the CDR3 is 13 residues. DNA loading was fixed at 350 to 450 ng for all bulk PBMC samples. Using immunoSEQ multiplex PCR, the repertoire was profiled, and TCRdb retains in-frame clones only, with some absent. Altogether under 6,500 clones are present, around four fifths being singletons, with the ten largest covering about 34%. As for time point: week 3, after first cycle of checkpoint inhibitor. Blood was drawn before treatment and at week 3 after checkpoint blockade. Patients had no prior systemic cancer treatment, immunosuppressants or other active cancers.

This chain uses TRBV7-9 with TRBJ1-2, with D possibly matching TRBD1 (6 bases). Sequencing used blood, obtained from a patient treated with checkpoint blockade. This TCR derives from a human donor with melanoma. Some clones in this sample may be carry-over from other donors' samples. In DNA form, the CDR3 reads TGTGCCAGCAGCTGGACAGCGTACTATGGCTACACCTTC. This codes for CASSWTAYYGYTF.